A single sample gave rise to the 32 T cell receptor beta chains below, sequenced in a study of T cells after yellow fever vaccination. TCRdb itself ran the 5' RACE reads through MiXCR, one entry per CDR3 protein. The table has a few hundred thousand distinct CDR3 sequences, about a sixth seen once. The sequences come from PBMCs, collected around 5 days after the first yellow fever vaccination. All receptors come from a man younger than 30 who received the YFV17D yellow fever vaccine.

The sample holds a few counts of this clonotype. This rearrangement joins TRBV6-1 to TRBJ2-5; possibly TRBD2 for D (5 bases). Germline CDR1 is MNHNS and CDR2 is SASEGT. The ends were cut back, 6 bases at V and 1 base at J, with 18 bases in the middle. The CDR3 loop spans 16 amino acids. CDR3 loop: CASRPHGRRTQETQYF. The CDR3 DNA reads TGTGCCAGCAGACCCCACGGACGGAGGACCCAAGAGACCCAGTACTTC.

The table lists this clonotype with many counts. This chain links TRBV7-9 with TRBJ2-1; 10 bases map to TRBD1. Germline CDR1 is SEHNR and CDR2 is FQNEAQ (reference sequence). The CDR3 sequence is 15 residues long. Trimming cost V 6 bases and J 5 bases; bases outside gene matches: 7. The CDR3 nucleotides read TGTGCCAGCAGTTGGACAGGGGGTACCAACAATGAGCAGTTCTTC. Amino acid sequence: CASSWTGGTNNEQFF. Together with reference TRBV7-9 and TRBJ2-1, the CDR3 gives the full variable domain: DTGVSQNPRHKITKRGQNVTFRCDPISEHNRLYWYRQTLGQGPEFLTYFQNEAQLEKSRLLSDRFSAERPKGSFSTLEIQRTEQGDSAMYLCASSWTGGTNNEQFFGPGTRLTVL.

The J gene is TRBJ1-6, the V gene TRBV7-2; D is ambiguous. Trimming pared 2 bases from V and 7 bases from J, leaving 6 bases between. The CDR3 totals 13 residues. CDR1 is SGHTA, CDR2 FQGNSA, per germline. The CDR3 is CASSLPENSPLHF. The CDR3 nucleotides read TGTGCCAGCAGCTTACCGGAGAATTCACCCCTCCACTTT.

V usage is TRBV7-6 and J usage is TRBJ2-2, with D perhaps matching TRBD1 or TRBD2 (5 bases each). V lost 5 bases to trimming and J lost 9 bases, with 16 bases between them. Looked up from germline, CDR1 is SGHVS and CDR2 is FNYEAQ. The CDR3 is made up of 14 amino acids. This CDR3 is CASSPWAGSRELFF. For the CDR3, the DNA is TGTGCCAGCAGCCCTTGGGCAGGGAGCCGGGAGCTGTTTTTT.

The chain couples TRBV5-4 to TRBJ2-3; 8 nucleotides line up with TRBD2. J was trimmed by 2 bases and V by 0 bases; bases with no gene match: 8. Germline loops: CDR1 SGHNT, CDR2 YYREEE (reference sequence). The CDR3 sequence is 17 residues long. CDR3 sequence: CASSLAAAGAHTDTQYF. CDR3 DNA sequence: TGTGCCAGCAGCTTGGCGGCAGCGGGGGCCCACACAGATACGCAGTATTTT.

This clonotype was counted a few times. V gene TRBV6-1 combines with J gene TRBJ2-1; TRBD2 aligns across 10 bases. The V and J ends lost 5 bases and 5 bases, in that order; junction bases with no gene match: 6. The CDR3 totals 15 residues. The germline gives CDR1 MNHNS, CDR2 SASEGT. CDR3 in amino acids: CASSPAGGKNNEQFF. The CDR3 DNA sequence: TGTGCCAGCAGTCCAGCGGGGGGGAAAAACAATGAGCAGTTCTTC.

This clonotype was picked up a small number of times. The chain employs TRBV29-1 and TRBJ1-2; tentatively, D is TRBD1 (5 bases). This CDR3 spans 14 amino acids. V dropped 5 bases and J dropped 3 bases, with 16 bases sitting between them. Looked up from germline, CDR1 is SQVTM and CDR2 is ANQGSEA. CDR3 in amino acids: CSVRRTQGYYGYTF. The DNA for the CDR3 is TGCAGCGTTCGTCGAACTCAGGGCTACTATGGCTACACCTTC. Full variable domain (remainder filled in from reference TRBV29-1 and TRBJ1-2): SAVISQKPSRDICQRGTSLTIQCQVDSQVTMMFWYRQQPGQSLTLIATANQGSEATYESGFVIDKFPISRPNLTFSTLTVSNMSPEDSSIYLCSVRRTQGYYGYTFGSGTRLTVV.

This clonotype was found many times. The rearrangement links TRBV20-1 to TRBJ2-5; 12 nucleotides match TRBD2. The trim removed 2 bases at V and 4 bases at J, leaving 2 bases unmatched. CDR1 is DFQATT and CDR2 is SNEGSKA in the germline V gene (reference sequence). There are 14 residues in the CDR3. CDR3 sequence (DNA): TGCAGTGCTAGACTAGCGGGGGGGCGAGAGACCCAGTACTTC. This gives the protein CSARLAGGRETQYF.

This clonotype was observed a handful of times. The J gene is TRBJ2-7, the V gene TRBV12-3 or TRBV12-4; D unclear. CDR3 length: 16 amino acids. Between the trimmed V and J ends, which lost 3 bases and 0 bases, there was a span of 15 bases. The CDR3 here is CASSLVAAPSSYEQYF. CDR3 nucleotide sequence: TGTGCCAGCAGTTTGGTCGCGGCGCCCTCCTCCTACGAGCAGTACTTC.

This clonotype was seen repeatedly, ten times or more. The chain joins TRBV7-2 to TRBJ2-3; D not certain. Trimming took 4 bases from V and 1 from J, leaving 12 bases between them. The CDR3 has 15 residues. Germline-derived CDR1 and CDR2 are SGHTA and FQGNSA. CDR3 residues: CASSSDSMGTDTQYF. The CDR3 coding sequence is TGTGCCAGCAGCTCCGATAGCATGGGCACAGATACGCAGTATTTT.

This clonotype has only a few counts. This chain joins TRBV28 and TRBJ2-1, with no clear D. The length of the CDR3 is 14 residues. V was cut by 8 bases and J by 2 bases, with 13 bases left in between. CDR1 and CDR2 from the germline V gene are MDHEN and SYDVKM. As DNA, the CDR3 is TGTGCCAGCCAGTGGCCCGGCACCTACAATGAGCAGTTCTTC. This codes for CASQWPGTYNEQFF.

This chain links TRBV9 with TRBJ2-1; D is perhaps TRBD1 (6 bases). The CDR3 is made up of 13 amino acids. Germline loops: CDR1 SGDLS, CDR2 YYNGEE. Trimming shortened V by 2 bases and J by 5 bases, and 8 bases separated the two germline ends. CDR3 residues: CASSVDRNNEQFF. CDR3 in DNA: TGTGCCAGCAGCGTCGACAGGAACAATGAGCAGTTCTTC.

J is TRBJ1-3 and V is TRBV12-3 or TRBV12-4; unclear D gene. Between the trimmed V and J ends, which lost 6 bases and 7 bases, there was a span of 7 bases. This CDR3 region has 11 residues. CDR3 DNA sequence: TGTGCCAGCAGAGAGCCGAACACCATATATTTT. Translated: CASREPNTIYF.

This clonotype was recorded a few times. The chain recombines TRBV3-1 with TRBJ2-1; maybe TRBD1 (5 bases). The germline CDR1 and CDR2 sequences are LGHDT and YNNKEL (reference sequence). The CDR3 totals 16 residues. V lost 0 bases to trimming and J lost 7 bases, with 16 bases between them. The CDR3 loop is CASSQDRITGYNEQFF. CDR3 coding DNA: TGTGCCAGCAGCCAAGATCGGATCACAGGTTATAATGAGCAGTTCTTC.

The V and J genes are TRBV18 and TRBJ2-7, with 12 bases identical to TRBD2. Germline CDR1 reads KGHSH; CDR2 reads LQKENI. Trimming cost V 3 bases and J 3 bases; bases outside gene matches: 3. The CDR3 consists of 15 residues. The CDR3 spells CASSPTSGGRYEQYV. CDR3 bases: TGTGCCAGCTCACCCACTAGCGGGGGGCGCTACGAGCAGTACGTC.

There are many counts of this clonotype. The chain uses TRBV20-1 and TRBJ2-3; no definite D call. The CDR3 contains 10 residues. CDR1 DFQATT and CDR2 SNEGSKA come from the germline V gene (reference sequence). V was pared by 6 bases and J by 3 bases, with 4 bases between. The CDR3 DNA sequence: TGCAGTGCCGTGACAGATACGCAGTATTTT. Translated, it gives CSAVTDTQYF.

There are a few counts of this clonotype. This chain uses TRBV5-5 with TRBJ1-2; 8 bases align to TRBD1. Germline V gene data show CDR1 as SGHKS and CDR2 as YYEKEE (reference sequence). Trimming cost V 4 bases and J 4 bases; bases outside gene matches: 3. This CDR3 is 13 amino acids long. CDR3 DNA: TGTGCCAGCAGCGACGACAGGGGCTATGGCTACACCTTC. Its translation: CASSDDRGYGYTF.

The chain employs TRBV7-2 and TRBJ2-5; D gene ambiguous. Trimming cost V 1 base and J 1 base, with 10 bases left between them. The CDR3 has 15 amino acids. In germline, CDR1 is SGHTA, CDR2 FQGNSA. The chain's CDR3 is CASSLVLVVQETQYF. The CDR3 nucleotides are TGTGCCAGCAGCTTAGTGCTCGTAGTCCAAGAGACCCAGTACTTC.

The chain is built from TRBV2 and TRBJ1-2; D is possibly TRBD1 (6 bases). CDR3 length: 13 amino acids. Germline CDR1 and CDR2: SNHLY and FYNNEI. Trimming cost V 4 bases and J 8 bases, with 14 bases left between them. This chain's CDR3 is CASSVRAGEGYTF. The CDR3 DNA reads TGTGCCAGCAGTGTTCGGGCAGGGGAAGGCTACACCTTC.

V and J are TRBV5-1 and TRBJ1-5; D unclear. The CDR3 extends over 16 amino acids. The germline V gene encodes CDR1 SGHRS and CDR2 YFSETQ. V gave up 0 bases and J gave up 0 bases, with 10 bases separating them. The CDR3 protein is CASSLGDGPSNQPQHF. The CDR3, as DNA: TGCGCCAGCAGCTTGGGTGACGGACCTAGCAATCAGCCCCAGCATTTT.

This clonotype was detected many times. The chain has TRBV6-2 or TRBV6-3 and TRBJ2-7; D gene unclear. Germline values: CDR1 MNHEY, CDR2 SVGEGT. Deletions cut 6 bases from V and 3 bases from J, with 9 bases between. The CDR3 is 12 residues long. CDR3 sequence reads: CASSRVGYEQYF. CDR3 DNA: TGTGCCAGCAGCCGGGTCGGCTACGAGCAGTACTTC.

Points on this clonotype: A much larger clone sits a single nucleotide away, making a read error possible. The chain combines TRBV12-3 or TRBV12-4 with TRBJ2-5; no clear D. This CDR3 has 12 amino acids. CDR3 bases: TGTCCCAGCAGTTTATCGGTAGAGACCCAGTACTTC. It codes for CPSSLSVETQYF.

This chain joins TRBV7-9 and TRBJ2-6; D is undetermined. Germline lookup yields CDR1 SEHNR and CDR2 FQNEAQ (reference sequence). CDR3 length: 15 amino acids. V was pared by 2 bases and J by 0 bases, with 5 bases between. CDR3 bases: TGTGCCAGCAGCTTACTGGTCTCTGGGGCCAACGTCCTGACTTTC. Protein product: CASSLLVSGANVLTF.

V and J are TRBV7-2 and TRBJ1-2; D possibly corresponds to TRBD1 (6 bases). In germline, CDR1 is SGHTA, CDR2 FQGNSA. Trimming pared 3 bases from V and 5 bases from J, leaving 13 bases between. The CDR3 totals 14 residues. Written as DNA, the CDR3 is TGTGCCAGCAGCTTCGACAGGACTGGTTATGGCTACACCTTC. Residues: CASSFDRTGYGYTF.

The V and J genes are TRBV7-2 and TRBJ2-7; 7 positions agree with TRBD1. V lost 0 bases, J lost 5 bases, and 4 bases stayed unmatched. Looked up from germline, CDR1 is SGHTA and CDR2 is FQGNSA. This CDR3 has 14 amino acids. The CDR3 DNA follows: TGTGCCAGCAGCTTAGCCTGGGACAGCCACGAGCAGTACTTC. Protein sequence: CASSLAWDSHEQYF.

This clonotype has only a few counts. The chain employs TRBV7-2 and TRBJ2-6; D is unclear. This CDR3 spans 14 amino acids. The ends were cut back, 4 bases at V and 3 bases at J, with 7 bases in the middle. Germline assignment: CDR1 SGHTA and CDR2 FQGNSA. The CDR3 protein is CASSSDYGANVLTF. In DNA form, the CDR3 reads TGTGCCAGCAGCTCCGATTATGGGGCCAACGTCCTGACTTTC.

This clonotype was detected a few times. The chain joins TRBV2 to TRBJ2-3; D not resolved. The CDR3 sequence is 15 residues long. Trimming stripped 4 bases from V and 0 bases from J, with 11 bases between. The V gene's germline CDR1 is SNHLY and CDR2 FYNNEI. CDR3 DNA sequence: TGTGCCAGCAGTGTCCTCAGGTCTAGCACAGATACGCAGTATTTT. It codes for CASSVLRSSTDTQYF.

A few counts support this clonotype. The CDR3 nucleotides read TGTGCCAGCAGTTACCCCGATTGGGCAGGGCACACTGAAGCTTTCTTT. Its protein product is CASSYPDWAGHTEAFF. This sequence joins TRBV6-5 and TRBJ1-1, with D perhaps matching TRBD1 (5 bases). Trimming shortened V by 2 bases and J by 3 bases, and 16 bases separated the two germline ends. Germline V gene data show CDR1 as MNHEY and CDR2 as SVGAGI. The CDR3 is 16 amino acids.

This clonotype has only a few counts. CDR3: CSARGGRYEQYF. CDR3 DNA sequence: TGCAGTGCTAGAGGGGGAAGGTACGAGCAGTACTTC. The chain recombines TRBV20-1 with TRBJ2-7; no definite D call. The CDR3 has 12 residues. The V gene lost 1 base and the J gene lost 4 bases, with 8 bases spanning the gap. Germline V CDR1 and CDR2: DFQATT, SNEGSKA (reference sequence).

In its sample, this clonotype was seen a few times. CDR3 residues: CASSQLWRGGKETQYF. CDR3 DNA sequence: TGCGCCAGCAGCCAATTGTGGCGGGGGGGCAAAGAGACCCAGTACTTC. V and J are TRBV4-1 and TRBJ2-5; 9 bases fit TRBD2. The J segment lost 3 bases and the V segment lost 2 bases, leaving 7 bases of the junction unmatched. The CDR3 spans 16 residues. Germline lookup yields CDR1 MGHRA and CDR2 YSYEKL.

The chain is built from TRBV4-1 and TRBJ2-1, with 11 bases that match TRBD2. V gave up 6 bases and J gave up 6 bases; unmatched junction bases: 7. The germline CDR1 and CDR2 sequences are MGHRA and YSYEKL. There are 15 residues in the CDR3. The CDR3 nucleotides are TGCGCCAGCAGACCTCGACTAGCGGGGAGCAATGAGCAGTTCTTC. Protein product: CASRPRLAGSNEQFF.

The CDR3 sequence: CASSIGGDSFETQYF. CDR3 bases: TGCGCCAGCAGCATTGGGGGGGACAGTTTTGAGACCCAGTACTTC. V gene TRBV5-1 combines with J gene TRBJ2-5; D might be TRBD1 or TRBD2, each matching 7 bases. V lost 4 bases and J lost 5, with 18 bases in between. Germline assignment: CDR1 SGHRS and CDR2 YFSETQ. The length of the CDR3 is 15 residues. Drawing the rest from reference TRBV5-1 and TRBJ2-5, the complete variable domain is KAGVTQTPRYLIKTRGQQVTLSCSPISGHRSVSWYQQTPGQGLQFLFEYFSETQRNKGNFPGRFSGRQFSNSRSEMNVSTLELGDSALYLCASSIGGDSFETQYFGPGTRLLVL.